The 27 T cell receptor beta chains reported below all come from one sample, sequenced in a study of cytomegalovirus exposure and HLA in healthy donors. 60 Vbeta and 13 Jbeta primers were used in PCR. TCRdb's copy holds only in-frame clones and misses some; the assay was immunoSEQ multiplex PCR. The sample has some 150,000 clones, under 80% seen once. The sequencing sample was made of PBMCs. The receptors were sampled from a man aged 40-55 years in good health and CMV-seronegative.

The CDR3 DNA reads as TGCGCCAGCAGCTTCGACAGGGACCCTAGCAATCAGCCCCAGCATTTT. This encodes CASSFDRDPSNQPQHF. The rearrangement uses TRBV5-1 and TRBJ1-5, with 7 bases fitting TRBD1. Germline CDR1 SGHRS, CDR2 YFSETQ. The CDR3 sequence is 16 residues long. V lost 2 bases, J lost 0 bases, and 5 bases stayed unmatched.

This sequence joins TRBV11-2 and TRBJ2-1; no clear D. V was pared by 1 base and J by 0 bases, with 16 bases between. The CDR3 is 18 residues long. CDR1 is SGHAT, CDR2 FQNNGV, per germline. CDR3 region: CASSLGVGGEASYNEQFF. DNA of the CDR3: TGTGCCAGCAGCTTAGGGGTTGGTGGAGAAGCCTCCTACAATGAGCAGTTCTTC.

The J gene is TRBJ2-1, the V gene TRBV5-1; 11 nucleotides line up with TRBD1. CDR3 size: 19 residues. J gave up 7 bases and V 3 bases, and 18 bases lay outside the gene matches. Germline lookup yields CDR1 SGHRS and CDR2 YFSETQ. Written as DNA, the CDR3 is TGCGCCAGCAGCTCTCAACCGGGACAGGGGGGGAGTTTGAGGAATGAGCAGTTCTTC. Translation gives CASSSQPGQGGSLRNEQFF.

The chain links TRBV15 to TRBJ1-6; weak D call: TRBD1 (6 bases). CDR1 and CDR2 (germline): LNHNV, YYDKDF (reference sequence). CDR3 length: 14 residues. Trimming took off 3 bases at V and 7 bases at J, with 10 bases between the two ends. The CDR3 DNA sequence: TGTGCCACCAGCAGCGACAGGTCGAATTCACCCCTCCACTTT. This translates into CATSSDRSNSPLHF.

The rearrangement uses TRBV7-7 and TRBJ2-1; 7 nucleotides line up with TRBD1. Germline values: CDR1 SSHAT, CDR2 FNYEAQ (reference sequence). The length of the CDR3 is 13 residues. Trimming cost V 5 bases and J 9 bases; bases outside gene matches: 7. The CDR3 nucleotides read TGTGCCAGCAGCATCACCACAGGGGCTGAGCAGTTCTTC. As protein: CASSITTGAEQFF. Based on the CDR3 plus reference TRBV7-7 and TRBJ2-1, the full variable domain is GAGVSQSPRYKVTKRGQDVTLRCDPISSHATLYWYQQALGQGPEFLTYFNYEAQPDKSGLPSDRFSAERPEGSISTLTIQRTEQRDSAMYRCASSITTGAEQFFGPGTRLTVL.

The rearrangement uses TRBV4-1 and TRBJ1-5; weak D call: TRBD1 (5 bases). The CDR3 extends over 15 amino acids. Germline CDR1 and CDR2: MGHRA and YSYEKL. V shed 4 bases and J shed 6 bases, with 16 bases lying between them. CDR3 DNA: TGCGCCAGCAGCCCCAGCCCTAGGGGCGGTCAGCCCCAGCATTTT. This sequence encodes CASSPSPRGGQPQHF.

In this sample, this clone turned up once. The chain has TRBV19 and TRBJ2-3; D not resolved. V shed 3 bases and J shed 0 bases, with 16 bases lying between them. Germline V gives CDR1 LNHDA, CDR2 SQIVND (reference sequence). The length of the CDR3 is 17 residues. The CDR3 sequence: CASSINPGPASTDTQYF. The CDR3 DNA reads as TGTGCCAGTAGTATTAACCCGGGTCCAGCTAGCACAGATACGCAGTATTTT.

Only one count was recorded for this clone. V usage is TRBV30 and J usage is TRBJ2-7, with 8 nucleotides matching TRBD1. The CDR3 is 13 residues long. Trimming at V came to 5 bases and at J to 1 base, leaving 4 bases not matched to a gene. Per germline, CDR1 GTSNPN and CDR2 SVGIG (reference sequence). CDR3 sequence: CAWSGGASYEQYF. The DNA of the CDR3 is TGTGCCTGGTCAGGGGGCGCGTCCTACGAGCAGTACTTC.

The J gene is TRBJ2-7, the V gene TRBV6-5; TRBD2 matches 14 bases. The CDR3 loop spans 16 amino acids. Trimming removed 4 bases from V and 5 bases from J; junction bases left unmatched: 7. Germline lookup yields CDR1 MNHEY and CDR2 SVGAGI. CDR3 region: CASSFTGLAGENEQYF. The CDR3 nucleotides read TGTGCCAGCAGTTTCACGGGACTAGCGGGAGAAAACGAGCAGTACTTC.

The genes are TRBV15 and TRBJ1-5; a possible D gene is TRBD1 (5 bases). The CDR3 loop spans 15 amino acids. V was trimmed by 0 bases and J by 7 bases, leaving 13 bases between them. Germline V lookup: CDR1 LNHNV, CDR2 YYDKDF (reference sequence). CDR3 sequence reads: CATSRDLGEDQPQHF. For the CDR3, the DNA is TGTGCCACCAGCAGAGATCTGGGGGAGGACCAGCCCCAGCATTTT.

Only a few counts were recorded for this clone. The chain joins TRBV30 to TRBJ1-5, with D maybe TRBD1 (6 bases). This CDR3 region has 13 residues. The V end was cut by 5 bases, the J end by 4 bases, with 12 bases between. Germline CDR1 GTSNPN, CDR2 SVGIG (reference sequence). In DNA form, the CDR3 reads TGTGCCTGGTCATACAGGGTTAATCAGCCCCAGCATTTT. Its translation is CAWSYRVNQPQHF.

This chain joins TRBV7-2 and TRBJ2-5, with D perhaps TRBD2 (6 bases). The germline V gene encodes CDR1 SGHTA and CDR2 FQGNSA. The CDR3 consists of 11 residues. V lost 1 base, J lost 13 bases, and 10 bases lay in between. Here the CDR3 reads CASSLGDLWYF. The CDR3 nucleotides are TGTGCCAGCAGCTTAGGGGACTTGTGGTACTTC. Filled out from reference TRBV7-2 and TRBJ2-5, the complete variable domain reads GAGVSQSPSNKVTEKGKDVELRCDPISGHTALYWYRQSLGQGLEFLIYFQGNSAPDKSGLPSDRFSAERTGGSVSTLTIQRTQQEDSAVYLCASSLGDLWYFGPGTRLLVL.

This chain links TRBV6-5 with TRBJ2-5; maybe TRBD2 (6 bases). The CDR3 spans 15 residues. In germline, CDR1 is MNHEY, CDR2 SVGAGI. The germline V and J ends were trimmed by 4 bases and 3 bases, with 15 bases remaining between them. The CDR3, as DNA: TGTGCCAGCAGTTCCGGGCGAGCGGGTAAAGAGACCCAGTACTTC. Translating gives CASSSGRAGKETQYF.

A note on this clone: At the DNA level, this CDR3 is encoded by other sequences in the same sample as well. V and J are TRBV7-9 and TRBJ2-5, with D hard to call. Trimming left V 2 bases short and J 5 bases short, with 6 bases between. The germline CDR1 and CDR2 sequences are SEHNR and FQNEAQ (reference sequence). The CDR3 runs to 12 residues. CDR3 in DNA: TGTGCCAGCAGCTTATCCGGTGAGACCCAGTACTTC. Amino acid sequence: CASSLSGETQYF. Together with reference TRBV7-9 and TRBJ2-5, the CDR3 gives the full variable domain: DTGVSQNPRHKITKRGQNVTFRCDPISEHNRLYWYRQTLGQGPEFLTYFQNEAQLEKSRLLSDRFSAERPKGSFSTLEIQRTEQGDSAMYLCASSLSGETQYFGPGTRLLVL.

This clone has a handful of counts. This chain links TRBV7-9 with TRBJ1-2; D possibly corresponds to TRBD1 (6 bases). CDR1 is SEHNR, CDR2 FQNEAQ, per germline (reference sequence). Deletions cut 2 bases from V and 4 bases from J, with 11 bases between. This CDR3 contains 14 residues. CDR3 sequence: CASSLTTGSYGYTF. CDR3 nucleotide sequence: TGTGCCAGCAGCTTAACGACAGGATCCTATGGCTACACCTTC. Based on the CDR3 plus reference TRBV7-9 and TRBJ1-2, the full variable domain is DTGVSQNPRHKITKRGQNVTFRCDPISEHNRLYWYRQTLGQGPEFLTYFQNEAQLEKSRLLSDRFSAERPKGSFSTLEIQRTEQGDSAMYLCASSLTTGSYGYTFGSGTRLTVV.

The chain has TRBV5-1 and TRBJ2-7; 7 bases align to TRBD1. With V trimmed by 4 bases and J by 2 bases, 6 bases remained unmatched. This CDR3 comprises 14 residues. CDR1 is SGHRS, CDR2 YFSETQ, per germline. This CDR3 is CASSLGDSAYEQYF. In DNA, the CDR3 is TGCGCCAGCAGCCTAGGGGACAGCGCCTACGAGCAGTACTTC.

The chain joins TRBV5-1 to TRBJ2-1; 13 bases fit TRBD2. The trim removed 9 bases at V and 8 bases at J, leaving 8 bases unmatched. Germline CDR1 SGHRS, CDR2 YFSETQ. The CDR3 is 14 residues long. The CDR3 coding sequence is TGCGCCACATCCTGGACTAGCGGGAGCTATGAGCAGTTCTTC. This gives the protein CATSWTSGSYEQFF.

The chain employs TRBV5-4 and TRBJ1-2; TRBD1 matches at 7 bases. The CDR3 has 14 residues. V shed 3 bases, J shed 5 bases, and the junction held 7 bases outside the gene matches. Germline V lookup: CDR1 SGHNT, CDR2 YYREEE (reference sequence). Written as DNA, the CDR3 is TGTGCCAGCAGCTCTCCCGGGACAGCTTATGGCTACACCTTC. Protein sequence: CASSSPGTAYGYTF.

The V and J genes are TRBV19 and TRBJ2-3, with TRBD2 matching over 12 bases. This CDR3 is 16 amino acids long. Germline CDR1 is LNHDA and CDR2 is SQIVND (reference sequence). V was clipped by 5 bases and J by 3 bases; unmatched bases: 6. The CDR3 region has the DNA TGTGCCAGTAGTGCGACTAGCGGGAGACCGACAGATACGCAGTATTTT. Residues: CASSATSGRPTDTQYF. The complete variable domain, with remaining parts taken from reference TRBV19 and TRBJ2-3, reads DGGITQSPKYLFRKEGQNVTLSCEQNLNHDAMYWYRQDPGQGLRLIYYSQIVNDFQKGDIAEGYSVSREKKESFPLTVTSAQKNPTAFYLCASSATSGRPTDTQYFGPGTRLTVL.

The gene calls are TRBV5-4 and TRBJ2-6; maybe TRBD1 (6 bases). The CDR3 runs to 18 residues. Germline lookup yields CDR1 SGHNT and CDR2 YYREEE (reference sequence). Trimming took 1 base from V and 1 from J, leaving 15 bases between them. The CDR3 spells CASSLTGRGNSGANVLTF. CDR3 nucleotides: TGTGCCAGCAGCTTGACGGGCAGGGGAAATTCTGGGGCCAACGTCCTGACTTTC. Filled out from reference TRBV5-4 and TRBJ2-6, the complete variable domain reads ETGVTQSPTHLIKTRGQQVTLRCSSQSGHNTVSWYQQALGQGPQFIFQYYREEENGRGNFPPRFSGLQFPNYSSELNVNALELDDSALYLCASSLTGRGNSGANVLTFGAGSRLTVL.

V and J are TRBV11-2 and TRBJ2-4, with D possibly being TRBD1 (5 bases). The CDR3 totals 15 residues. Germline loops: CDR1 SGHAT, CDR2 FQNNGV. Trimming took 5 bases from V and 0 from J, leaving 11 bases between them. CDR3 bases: TGTGCCAGCAGCCGCATTCAGGGAGCCAAAAACATTCAGTACTTC. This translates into CASSRIQGAKNIQYF.

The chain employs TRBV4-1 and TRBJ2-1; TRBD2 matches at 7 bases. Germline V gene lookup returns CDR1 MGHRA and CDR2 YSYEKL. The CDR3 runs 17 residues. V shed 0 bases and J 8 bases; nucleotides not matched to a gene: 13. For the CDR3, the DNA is TGCGCCAGCAGCCAAGAGCCCGTGGGGGGGTATATCGATGAGCAGTTCTTC. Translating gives CASSQEPVGGYIDEQFF.

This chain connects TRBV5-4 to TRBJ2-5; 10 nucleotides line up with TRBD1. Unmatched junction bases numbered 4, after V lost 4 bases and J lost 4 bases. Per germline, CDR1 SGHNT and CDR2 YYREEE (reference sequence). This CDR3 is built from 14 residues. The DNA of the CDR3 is TGTGCCAGCAGCAGGACAGGGGGGAGAGAGACCCAGTACTTC. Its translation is CASSRTGGRETQYF.

In DNA, the CDR3 is TGTGCCAGCAGTCCCGGGAATTCCTACGAGCAGTACTTC. It specifies CASSPGNSYEQYF. The chain combines TRBV27 with TRBJ2-7; a possible D gene is TRBD2 (5 bases). This CDR3 has 13 amino acids. Trimming left V 5 bases short and J 1 base short, with 9 bases between. The germline gives CDR1 MNHEY, CDR2 SMNVEV (reference sequence).

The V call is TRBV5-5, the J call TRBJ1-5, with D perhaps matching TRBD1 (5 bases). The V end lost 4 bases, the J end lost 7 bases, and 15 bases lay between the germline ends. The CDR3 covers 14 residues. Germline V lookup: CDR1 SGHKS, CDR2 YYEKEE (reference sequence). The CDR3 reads CASSIRYGGQPQHF. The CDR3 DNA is TGTGCCAGCAGCATACGCTACGGGGGACAGCCCCAGCATTTT. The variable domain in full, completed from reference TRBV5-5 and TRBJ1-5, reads DAGVTQSPTHLIKTRGQQVTLRCSPISGHKSVSWYQQVLGQGPQFIFQYYEKEERGRGNFPDRFSARQFPNYSSELNVNALLLGDSALYLCASSIRYGGQPQHFGDGTRLSIL.

In DNA, the CDR3 is TGTGCCAGTAAGCCCAGGGTCGGAAATAGCAATCAGCCCCAGCATTTT. Its translation is CASKPRVGNSNQPQHF. J is TRBJ1-5 and V is TRBV19; D is possibly TRBD1 (5 bases). The germline gives CDR1 LNHDA, CDR2 SQIVND (reference sequence). The CDR3 consists of 16 residues. V was shortened by 7 bases and J by 0 bases, with 16 bases between the two germline ends.

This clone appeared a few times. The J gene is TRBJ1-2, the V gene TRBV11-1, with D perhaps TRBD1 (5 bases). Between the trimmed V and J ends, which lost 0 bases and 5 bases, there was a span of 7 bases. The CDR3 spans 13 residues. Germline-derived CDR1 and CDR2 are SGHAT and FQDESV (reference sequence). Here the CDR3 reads CASSLAGDYGYTF. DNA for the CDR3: TGTGCCAGCAGCTTAGCAGGGGATTATGGCTACACCTTC.